Included here is one TCR beta chain sequence, with context. As handled by the study authors: Scientists estimated how many nucleated cells there were by amplifying reference gene primers. Profiled with immunoSEQ multiplex PCR; TCRdb holds only in-frame clones, not every one. V and J calls and clone size come straight from that table; D and trimming were deduced from the DNA. Among approximately 200,000 clones, about 87% were seen once, and the ten largest hold under 4.5%. The sample is drawn from a study of blood T cell repertoires in COVID-19. Study in general: Sites across the United States, Italy and Spain contributed samples from acute and convalescent COVID-19.

Germline loops: CDR1 LNHDA, CDR2 SQIVND (reference sequence). The CDR3 is 12 residues long. The junction had 3 bases not matched to a gene; V was cut back by 9 bases and J by 4 bases. This chain links TRBV19 with TRBJ1-1, with 9 positions matching TRBD1. The sample comprised peripheral blood. The sequence derives from a woman between 25 and 40 years old with acute or convalescent COVID-19. The CDR3 nucleotides read TGTGCCAGCGAGGGACAGGGCACTGAAGCTTTCTTT. Its translation: CASEGQGTEAFF.